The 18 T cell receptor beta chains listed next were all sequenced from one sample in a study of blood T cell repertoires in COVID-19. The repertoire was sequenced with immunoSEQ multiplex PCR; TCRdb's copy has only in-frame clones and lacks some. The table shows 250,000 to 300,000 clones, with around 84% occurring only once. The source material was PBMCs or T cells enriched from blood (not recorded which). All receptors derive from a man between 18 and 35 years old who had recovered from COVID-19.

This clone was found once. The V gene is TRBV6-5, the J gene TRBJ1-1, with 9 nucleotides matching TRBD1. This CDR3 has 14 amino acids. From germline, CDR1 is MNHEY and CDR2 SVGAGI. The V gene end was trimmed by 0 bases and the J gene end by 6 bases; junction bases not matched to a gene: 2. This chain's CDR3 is CASSYSGQGAEAFF. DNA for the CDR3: TGTGCCAGCAGTTACTCGGGACAGGGAGCTGAAGCTTTCTTT.

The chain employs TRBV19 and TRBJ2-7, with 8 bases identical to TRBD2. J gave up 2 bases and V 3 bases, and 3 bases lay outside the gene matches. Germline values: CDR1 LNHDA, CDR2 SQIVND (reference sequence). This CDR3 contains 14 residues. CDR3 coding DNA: TGTGCCAGTAGTATGGCGGGAGGTCCCTACGAGCAGTACTTC. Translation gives CASSMAGGPYEQYF.

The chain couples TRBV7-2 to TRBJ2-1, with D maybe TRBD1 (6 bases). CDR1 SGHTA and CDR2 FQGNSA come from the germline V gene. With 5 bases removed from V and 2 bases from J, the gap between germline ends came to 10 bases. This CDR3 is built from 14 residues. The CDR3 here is CASSPGQTYNEQFF. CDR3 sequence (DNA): TGTGCCAGCAGCCCTGGACAGACCTACAATGAGCAGTTCTTC.

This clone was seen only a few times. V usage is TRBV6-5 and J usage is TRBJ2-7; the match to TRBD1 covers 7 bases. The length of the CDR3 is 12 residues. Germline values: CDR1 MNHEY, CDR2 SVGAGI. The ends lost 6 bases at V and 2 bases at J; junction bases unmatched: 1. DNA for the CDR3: TGTGCCAGCAGAGGACAGGCCTACGAGCAGTACTTC. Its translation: CASRGQAYEQYF.

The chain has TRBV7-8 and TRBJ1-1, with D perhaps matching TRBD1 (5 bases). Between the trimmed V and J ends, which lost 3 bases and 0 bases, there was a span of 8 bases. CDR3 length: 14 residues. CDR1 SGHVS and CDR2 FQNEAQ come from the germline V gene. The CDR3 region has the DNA TGTGCCAGCAGCTTGGACACGCTGAACACTGAAGCTTTCTTT. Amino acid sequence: CASSLDTLNTEAFF.

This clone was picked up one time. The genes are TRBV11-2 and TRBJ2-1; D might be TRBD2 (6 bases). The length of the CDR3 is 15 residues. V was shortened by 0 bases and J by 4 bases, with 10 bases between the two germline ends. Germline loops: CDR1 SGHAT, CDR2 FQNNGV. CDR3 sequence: CASSLEPSAYNEQFF. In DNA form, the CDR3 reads TGTGCCAGCAGCTTAGAACCTAGCGCATACAATGAGCAGTTCTTC.

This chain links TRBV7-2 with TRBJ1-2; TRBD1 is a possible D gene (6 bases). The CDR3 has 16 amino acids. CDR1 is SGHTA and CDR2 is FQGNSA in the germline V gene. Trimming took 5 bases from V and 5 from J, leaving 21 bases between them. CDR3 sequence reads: CASSPRGGQGSYGYTF. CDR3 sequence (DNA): TGTGCCAGCAGCCCCCGGGGGGGGCAGGGCTCATATGGCTACACCTTC.

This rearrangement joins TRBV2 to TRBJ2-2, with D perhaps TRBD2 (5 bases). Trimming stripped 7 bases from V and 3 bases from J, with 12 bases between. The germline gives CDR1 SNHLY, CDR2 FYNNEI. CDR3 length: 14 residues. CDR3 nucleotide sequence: TGTGCCAGCACCATGCTAGCAGACACCGGGGAGCTGTTTTTT. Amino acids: CASTMLADTGELFF. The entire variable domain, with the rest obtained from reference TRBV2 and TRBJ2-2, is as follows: EPEVTQTPSHQVTQMGQEVILRCVPISNHLYFYWYRQILGQKVEFLVSFYNNEISEKSEIFDDQFSVERPDGSNFTLKIRSTKLEDSAMYFCASTMLADTGELFFGEGSRLTVL.

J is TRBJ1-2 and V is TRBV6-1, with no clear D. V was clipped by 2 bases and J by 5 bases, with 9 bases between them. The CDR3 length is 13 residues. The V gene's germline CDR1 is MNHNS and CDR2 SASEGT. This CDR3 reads CASSESRTYGYTF. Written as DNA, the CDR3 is TGTGCCAGCAGTGAATCTAGGACTTATGGCTACACCTTC.

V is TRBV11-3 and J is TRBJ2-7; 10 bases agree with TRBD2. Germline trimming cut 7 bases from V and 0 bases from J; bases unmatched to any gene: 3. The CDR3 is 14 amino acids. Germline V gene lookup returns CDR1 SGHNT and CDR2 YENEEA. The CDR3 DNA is TGTGCCAGCACCCGGACTAGCGGCTCCTACGAGCAGTACTTC. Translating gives CASTRTSGSYEQYF.

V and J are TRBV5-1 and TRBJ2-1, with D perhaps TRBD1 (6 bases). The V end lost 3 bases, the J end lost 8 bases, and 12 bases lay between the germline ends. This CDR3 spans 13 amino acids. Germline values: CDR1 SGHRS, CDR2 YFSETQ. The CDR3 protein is CASSYRVVDEQFF. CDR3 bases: TGCGCCAGCAGCTACAGGGTTGTAGATGAGCAGTTCTTC.

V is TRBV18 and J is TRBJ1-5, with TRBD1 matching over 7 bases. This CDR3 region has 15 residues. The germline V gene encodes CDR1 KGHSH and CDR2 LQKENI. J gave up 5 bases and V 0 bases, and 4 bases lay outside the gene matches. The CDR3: CASSPPNRGHQPQHF. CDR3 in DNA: TGTGCCAGCTCACCACCAAACAGGGGACATCAGCCCCAGCATTTT.

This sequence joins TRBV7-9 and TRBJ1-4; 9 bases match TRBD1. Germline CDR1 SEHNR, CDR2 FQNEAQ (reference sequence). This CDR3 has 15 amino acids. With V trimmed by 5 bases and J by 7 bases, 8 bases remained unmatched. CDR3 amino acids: CASSPNRDRAEKLFF. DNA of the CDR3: TGTGCCAGCAGCCCAAACCGGGACAGGGCTGAAAAACTGTTTTTT.

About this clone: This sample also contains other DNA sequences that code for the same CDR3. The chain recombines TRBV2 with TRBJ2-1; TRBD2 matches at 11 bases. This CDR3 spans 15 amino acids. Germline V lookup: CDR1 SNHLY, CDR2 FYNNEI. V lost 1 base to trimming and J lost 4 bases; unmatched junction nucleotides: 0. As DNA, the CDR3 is TGTGCCAGCAGTGAAGGGACTAGCGGGTACAATGAGCAGTTCTTC. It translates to CASSEGTSGYNEQFF. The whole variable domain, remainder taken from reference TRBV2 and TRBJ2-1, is EPEVTQTPSHQVTQMGQEVILRCVPISNHLYFYWYRQILGQKVEFLVSFYNNEISEKSEIFDDQFSVERPDGSNFTLKIRSTKLEDSAMYFCASSEGTSGYNEQFFGPGTRLTVL.

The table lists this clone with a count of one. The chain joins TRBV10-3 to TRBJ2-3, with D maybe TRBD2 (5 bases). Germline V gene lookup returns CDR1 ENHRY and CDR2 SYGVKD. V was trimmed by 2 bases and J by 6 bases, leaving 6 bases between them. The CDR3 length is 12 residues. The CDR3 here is CAISEPGDTQYF. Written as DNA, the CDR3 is TGTGCCATCAGTGAGCCGGGGGATACGCAGTATTTT.

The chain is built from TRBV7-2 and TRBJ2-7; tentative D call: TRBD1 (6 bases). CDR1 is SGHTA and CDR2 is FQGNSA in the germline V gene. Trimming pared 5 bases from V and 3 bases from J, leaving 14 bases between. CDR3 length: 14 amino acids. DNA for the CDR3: TGTGCCAGCAGCCTGGACAGTTCTAACTACGAGCAGTACTTC. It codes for CASSLDSSNYEQYF.

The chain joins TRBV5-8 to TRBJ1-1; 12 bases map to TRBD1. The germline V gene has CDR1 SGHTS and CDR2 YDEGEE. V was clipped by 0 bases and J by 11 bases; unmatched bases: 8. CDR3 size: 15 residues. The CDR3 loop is CASSLGPGTGGYAFF. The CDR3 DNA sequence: TGTGCCAGCAGCTTGGGCCCCGGGACAGGGGGCTATGCTTTCTTT.

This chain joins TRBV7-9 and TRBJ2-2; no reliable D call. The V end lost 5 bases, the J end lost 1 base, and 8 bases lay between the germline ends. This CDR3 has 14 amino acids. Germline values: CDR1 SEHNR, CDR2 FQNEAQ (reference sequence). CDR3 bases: TGTGCCAGCAGCCCATTAGAGAACACCGGGGAGCTGTTTTTT. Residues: CASSPLENTGELFF.